This note documents a single TCR beta chain sequence. No antigen is known for it. Looked up from germline, CDR1 is SGHVS and CDR2 is FQNEAQ. The V end was cut by 5 bases, the J end by 7 bases, with 9 bases between. The CDR3 covers 11 residues. The data are from a study of cytomegalovirus exposure and HLA in healthy donors. General study results and limits: Common viral pathogens seemed to be connected with several of the most significant clusters, according to a later analysis. The productive fraction for most TCR beta V segments was about 90% or about 30% in an earlier analysis. Most sequenced TCRs were rare (though some public TCRs occurred in many donors).

PCR involved 60 Vbeta and 13 Jbeta primers. The authors' processing: Later reanalysis found approximately 76 million unique TCR beta chains, around 10 million of them shared. The data were produced by immunoSEQ multiplex PCR, yet TCRdb's version contains in-frame clones alone and is incomplete. V and J calls and clone size are copied from that table; D and trimming were computed from the DNA. Of 54,000 or so clones detected, less than 70% appear once; the ten largest clones hold 10% to 15%. The TCR comes from a human donor in good health. This chain joins TRBV7-8 and TRBJ2-7, with D hard to call. Sequencing used PBMCs. The CDR3 loop reads CASSTIREQYF. The CDR3 DNA reads TGTGCCAGCAGCACGATCAGGGAGCAGTACTTC.